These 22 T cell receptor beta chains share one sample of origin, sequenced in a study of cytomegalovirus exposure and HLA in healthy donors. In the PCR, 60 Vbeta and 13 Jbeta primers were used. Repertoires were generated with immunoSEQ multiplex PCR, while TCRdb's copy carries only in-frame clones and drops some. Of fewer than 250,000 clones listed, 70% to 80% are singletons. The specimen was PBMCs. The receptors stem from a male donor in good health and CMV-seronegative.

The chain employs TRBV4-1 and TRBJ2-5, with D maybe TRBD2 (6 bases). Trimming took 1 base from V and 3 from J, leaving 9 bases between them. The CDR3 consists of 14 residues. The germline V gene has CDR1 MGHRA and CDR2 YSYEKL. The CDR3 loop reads CASSQVLAEETQYF. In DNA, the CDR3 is TGCGCCAGCAGCCAAGTACTAGCAGAAGAGACCCAGTACTTC.

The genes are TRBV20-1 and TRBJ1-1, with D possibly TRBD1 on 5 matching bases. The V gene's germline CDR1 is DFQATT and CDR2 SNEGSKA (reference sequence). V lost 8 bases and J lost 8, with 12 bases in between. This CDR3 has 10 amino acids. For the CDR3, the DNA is TGCAGTATGGGGCAGCTCGAAGCTTTCTTT. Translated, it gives CSMGQLEAFF.

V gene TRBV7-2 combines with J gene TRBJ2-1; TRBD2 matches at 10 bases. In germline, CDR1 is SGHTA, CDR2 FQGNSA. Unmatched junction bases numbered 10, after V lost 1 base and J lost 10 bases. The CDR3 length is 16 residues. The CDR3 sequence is CASSLVPAGGPGEQFF. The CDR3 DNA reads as TGTGCCAGCAGCTTAGTTCCAGCGGGAGGGCCAGGAGAGCAGTTCTTC.

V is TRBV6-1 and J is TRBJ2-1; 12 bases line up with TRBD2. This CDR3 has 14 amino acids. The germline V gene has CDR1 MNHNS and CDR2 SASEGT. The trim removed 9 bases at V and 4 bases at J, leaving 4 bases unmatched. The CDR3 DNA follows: TGTGCCAGTTCACTAGCGGGAGGATACAATGAGCAGTTCTTC. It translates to CASSLAGGYNEQFF.

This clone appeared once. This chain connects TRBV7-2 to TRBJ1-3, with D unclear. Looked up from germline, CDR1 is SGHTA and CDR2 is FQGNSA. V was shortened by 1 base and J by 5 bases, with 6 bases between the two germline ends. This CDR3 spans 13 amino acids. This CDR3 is CASSLDTRNTIYF. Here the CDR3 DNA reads TGTGCCAGCAGCTTAGACACTAGAAACACCATATATTTT.

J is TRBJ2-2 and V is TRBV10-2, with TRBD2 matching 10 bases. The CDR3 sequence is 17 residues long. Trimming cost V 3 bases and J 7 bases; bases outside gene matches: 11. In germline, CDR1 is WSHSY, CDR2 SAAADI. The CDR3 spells CASSDSGLAKVGGELFF. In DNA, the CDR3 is TGCGCCAGCAGTGACTCGGGACTAGCGAAGGTCGGCGGGGAGCTGTTTTTT.

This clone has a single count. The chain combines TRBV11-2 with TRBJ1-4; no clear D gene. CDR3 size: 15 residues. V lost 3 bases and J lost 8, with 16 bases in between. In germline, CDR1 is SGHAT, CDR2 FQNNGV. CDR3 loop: CASSFGPGVGEKLFF. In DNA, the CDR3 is TGTGCCAGCAGCTTTGGACCCGGGGTAGGGGAAAAACTGTTTTTT.

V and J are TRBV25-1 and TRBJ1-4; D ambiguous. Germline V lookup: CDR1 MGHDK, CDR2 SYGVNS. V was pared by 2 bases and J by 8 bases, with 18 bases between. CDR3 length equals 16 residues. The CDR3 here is CASSELSSRGNEKLFF. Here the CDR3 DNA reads TGTGCCAGCAGTGAACTCAGTTCGCGGGGAAACGAAAAACTGTTTTTT. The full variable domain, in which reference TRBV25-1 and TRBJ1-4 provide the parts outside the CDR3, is EADIYQTPRYLVIGTGKKITLECSQTMGHDKMYWYQQDPGMELHLIHYSYGVNSTEKGDLSSESTVSRIRTEHFPLTLESARPSHTSQYLCASSELSSRGNEKLFFGSGTQLSVL.

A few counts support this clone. The CDR3 here is CASSTGTGNNQPQHF. Written as DNA, the CDR3 is TGTGCCAGCAGTACCGGGACAGGGAACAATCAGCCCCAGCATTTT. The V and J genes are TRBV6-5 and TRBJ1-5; 9 nucleotides agree with TRBD1. J lost 3 bases, V lost 5 bases, and 5 bases had no gene match. CDR1 and CDR2 from the germline V gene are MNHEY and SVGAGI. This CDR3 is 15 amino acids long.

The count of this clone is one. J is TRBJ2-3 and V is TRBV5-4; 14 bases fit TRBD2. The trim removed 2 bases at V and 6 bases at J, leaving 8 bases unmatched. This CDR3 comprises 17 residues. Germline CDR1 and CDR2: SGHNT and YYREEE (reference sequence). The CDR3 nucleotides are TGTGCCAGCAGCTTCGGACTAGCGGGAGGCGGAGGGGATACGCAGTATTTT. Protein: CASSFGLAGGGGDTQYF.

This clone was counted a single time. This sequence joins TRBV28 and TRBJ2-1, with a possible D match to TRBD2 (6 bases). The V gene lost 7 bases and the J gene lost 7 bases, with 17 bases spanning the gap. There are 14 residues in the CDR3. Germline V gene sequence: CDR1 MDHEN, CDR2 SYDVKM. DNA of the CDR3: TGTGCCAGCATCCCTGCGGGAAGTCGTAATGAGCAGTTCTTC. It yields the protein CASIPAGSRNEQFF.

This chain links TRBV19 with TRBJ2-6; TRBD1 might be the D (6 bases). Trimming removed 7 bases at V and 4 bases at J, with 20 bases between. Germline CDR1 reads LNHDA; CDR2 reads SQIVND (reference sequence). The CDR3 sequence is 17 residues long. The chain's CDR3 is CASMTVQGKGGANVLTF. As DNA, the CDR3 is TGTGCCAGTATGACCGTTCAGGGGAAAGGGGGGGCCAACGTCCTGACTTTC.

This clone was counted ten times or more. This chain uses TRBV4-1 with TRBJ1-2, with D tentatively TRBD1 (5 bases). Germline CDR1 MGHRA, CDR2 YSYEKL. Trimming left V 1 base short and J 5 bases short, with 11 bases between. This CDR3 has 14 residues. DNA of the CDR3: TGCGCCAGCAGCCAAGTTGGGGCACCTTATGGCTACACCTTC. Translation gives CASSQVGAPYGYTF.

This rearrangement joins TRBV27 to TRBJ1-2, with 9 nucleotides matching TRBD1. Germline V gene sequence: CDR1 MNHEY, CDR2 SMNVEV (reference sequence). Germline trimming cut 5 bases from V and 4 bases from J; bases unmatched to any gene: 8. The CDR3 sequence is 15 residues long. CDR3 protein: CASSATGGRSYGYTF. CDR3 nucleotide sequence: TGTGCCAGCAGTGCGACAGGGGGTCGGAGCTATGGCTACACCTTC.

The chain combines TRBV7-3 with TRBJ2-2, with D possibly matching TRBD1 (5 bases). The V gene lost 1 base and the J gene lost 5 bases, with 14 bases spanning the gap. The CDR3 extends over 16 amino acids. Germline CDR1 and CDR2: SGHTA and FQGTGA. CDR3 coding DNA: TGTGCCAGCAGCTTAATACCCCAGGGCCAAACCGGGGAGCTGTTTTTT. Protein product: CASSLIPQGQTGELFF.

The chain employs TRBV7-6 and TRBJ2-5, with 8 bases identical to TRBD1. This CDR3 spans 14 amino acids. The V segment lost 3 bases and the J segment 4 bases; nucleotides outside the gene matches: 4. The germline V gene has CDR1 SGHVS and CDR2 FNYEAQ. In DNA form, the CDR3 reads TGTGCCAGCAGCTTTCGACAGGGGTTAGAGACCCAGTACTTC. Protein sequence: CASSFRQGLETQYF.

The CDR3 DNA is TGCGCCAGCAGTGAGCTGTTTGGCGGGAGCAACCAAGAGACCCAGTACTTC. Amino acids: CASSELFGGSNQETQYF. The genes are TRBV10-2 and TRBJ2-5; TRBD2 aligns across 7 bases. Germline values: CDR1 WSHSY, CDR2 SAAADI. This CDR3 comprises 17 residues. J gave up 0 bases and V 2 bases, and 9 bases lay outside the gene matches.

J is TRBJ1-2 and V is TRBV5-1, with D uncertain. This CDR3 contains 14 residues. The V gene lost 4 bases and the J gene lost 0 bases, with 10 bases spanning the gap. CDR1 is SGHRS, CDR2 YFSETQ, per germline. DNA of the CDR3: TGCGCCAGCAGCCCCTCGTTTGCTAACTATGGCTACACCTTC. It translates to CASSPSFANYGYTF. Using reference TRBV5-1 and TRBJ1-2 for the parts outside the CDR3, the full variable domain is KAGVTQTPRYLIKTRGQQVTLSCSPISGHRSVSWYQQTPGQGLQFLFEYFSETQRNKGNFPGRFSGRQFSNSRSEMNVSTLELGDSALYLCASSPSFANYGYTFGSGTRLTVV.

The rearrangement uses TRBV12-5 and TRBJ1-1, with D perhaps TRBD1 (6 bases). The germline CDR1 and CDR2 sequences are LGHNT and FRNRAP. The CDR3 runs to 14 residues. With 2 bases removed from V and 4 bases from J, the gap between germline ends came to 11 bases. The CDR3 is CASGLPRGGTEAFF. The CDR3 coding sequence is TGTGCTAGTGGTTTGCCCCGAGGGGGCACTGAAGCTTTCTTT.

Here the CDR3 DNA reads TGTGCCAGCAGTGAAGCAACGGGCGGGACGTACAATGAGCAGTTCTTC. Amino acid sequence: CASSEATGGTYNEQFF. The rearrangement uses TRBV2 and TRBJ2-1, with a possible D match to TRBD2 (6 bases). Germline loops: CDR1 SNHLY, CDR2 FYNNEI. CDR3 length: 16 amino acids. Trimming pared 0 bases from V and 4 bases from J, leaving 13 bases between.

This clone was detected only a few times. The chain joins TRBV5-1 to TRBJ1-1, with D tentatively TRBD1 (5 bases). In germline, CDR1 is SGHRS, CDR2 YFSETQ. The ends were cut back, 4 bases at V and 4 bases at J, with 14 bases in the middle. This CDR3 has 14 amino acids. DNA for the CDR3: TGCGCCAGCAGCCTTTACCAGGGCTCCACTGAAGCTTTCTTT. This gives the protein CASSLYQGSTEAFF.

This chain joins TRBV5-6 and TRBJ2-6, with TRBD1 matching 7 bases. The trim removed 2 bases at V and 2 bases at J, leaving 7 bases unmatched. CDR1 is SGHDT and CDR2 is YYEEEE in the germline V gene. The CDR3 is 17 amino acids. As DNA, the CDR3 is TGTGCCAGCAGCTTTAACCCCGGGACAGCTGGGGCCAACGTCCTGACTTTC. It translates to CASSFNPGTAGANVLTF.